Described below is a single T cell receptor beta chain sequence and its context. The data were obtained in a study of blood T cell repertoires in COVID-19. Study context: The cDNA or gDNA used as material had been derived from T cells, B-cell-depleted T cells, or PBMCs.

CDR1 and CDR2 (germline): MDHEN, SYDVKM. The CDR3 consists of 13 residues. Trimming took 10 bases from V and 1 from J; bases not matched to a gene: 4. In the original processing: For nucleated cells, counts were estimated from reference gene primer amplification. Produced via immunoSEQ multiplex PCR; TCRdb's table is partial and in-frame only. That table furnishes V, J and clone size, whereas the DNA furnished D and trimming. This repertoire shows around 170,000 clones, around 84% found once; its top ten account for 5.5% to 7%. This TCR came from a man aged 45-65 years with active or convalescent COVID-19. Material: peripheral blood. The chain carries TRBV28 and TRBJ2-1; 7 nucleotides line up with TRBD2. The CDR3 protein is CATREGSYNEQFF. The CDR3, as DNA: TGTGCCACCAGGGAGGGATCCTACAATGAGCAGTTCTTC.